Sequencing of this T cell receptor beta chain was carried out in a study of cytomegalovirus exposure and HLA in healthy donors. Findings and limits, study-wide: Prediction of most subjects' HLA-A and HLA-B alleles by TCR beta sequences was reportedly accurate. The study found most TCR sequences rare, yet found some public TCRs in many donors.

Concerning this clone itself: Its antigen remains unidentified.

The CDR3 length is 12 residues. Trimming took off 5 bases at V and 8 bases at J, with 10 bases between the two ends. Per germline, CDR1 SGHNT and CDR2 YENEEA. Researchers ran the PCR with 60 Vbeta and 13 Jbeta primers. Clones were read by immunoSEQ multiplex PCR, and TCRdb kept only the in-frame ones, dropping some. The sample shows 140,000 to 150,000 clones, around four fifths of them seen only once. The chain links TRBV11-3 to TRBJ2-1; D is perhaps TRBD2 (6 bases). The sequenced sample consisted of PBMCs. This clonotype was sampled from a boy younger than 10 in good health and CMV-seronegative. The CDR3 nucleotides are TGTGCCAGCAGCCCCGGGACTCATGAGCAGTTCTTC. It specifies CASSPGTHEQFF.